The 10 T cell receptor beta chains presented below share a single source sample, sequenced in a study of STAT5B mutations in CD4+ large granular lymphocyte leukemia. Profiled with immunoSEQ multiplex PCR; TCRdb holds only in-frame clones, not every one. This table has 35,000 or so clones, 70% to 90% appearing once. Sequencing was carried out using CD4+ T cells from blood buffy coats. Source of these receptors: a human donor in good health.

The gene calls are TRBV2 and TRBJ1-1; no clear D. The CDR3 length is 13 residues. Trimming stripped 4 bases from V and 3 bases from J, with 9 bases between. Germline V CDR1 and CDR2: SNHLY, FYNNEI. CDR3 in DNA: TGTGCCAGCAGTGTTGGCAGGCACACTGAAGCTTTCTTT. Amino acids: CASSVGRHTEAFF.

The chain recombines TRBV19 with TRBJ1-3; maybe TRBD1 (5 bases). Looked up from germline, CDR1 is LNHDA and CDR2 is SQIVND (reference sequence). CDR3 length equals 16 residues. Trimming cost V 5 bases and J 1 base, with 15 bases left between them. The CDR3 coding sequence is TGTGCCAGTAGTTCGGACGGGGGATTTTCTGGAAACACCATATATTTT. It encodes CASSSDGGFSGNTIYF.

The rearrangement joins TRBV7-2 to TRBJ2-7, with 11 positions matching TRBD2. Germline assignment: CDR1 SGHTA and CDR2 FQGNSA. The CDR3 covers 15 residues. The ends lost 5 bases at V and 0 bases at J; junction bases unmatched: 3. The CDR3 loop is CASSPGLADSYEQYF. CDR3 nucleotides: TGTGCCAGCAGCCCGGGACTAGCGGACTCCTACGAGCAGTACTTC.

The V and J genes are TRBV7-2 and TRBJ2-2, with unresolved D. V lost 3 bases and J lost 1, with 6 bases in between. Germline V gene lookup returns CDR1 SGHTA and CDR2 FQGNSA. CDR3 length equals 14 residues. This CDR3 is CASSFRVNTGELFF. CDR3 bases: TGTGCCAGCAGCTTTAGGGTGAACACCGGGGAGCTGTTTTTT.

The V gene is TRBV7-9, the J gene TRBJ1-2; 7 bases fit TRBD1. Germline CDR1 SEHNR, CDR2 FQNEAQ (reference sequence). With V trimmed by 1 base and J by 0 bases, 2 bases remained unmatched. The CDR3 consists of 15 residues. The CDR3: CASSLGTGANYGYTF. DNA for the CDR3: TGTGCCAGCAGCTTAGGGACAGGTGCTAACTATGGCTACACCTTC.

V and J are TRBV6-5 and TRBJ2-7; 9 bases fit TRBD2. The germline V gene has CDR1 MNHEY and CDR2 SVGAGI. V shed 2 bases and J 7 bases; nucleotides not matched to a gene: 12. This CDR3 spans 16 amino acids. CDR3 DNA sequence: TGTGCCAGCAGTTACGTGCGGGAGGGCCTCCCTATAGAGCAGTACTTC. It translates to CASSYVREGLPIEQYF.

This clone was detected once. The V call is TRBV28, the J call TRBJ2-3; tentatively, D is TRBD2 (5 bases). Germline V CDR1 and CDR2: MDHEN, SYDVKM. This CDR3 contains 13 residues. Trimming cost V 8 bases and J 7 bases, with 16 bases left between them. CDR3 bases: TGTGCCAGCTTCGGTGGGAGCTTGAATACGCAGTATTTT. Translation: CASFGGSLNTQYF. The full variable domain, in which reference TRBV28 and TRBJ2-3 provide the parts outside the CDR3, is DVKVTQSSRYLVKRTGEKVFLECVQDMDHENMFWYRQDPGLGLRLIYFSYDVKMKEKGDIPEGYSVSREKKERFSLILESASTNQTSMYLCASFGGSLNTQYFGPGTRLTVL.

The chain joins TRBV7-2 to TRBJ2-3, with a tentative D call TRBD1 (6 bases). V lost 2 bases and J 6 bases, leaving 18 bases between the germline ends. Germline V gives CDR1 SGHTA, CDR2 FQGNSA. This CDR3 contains 16 residues. The CDR3 loop reads CASSLWGRGSPDTQYF. The CDR3 DNA follows: TGTGCCAGCAGCTTATGGGGTAGGGGGAGTCCCGATACGCAGTATTTT.

This clone occurred once. The chain employs TRBV19 and TRBJ1-5; D is unresolved. CDR3 length: 15 residues. V was pared by 4 bases and J by 2 bases, with 12 bases between. Germline V CDR1 and CDR2: LNHDA, SQIVND (reference sequence). CDR3 sequence (DNA): TGTGCCAGTAGTACGGATTTGGGAGGCAATCAGCCCCAGCATTTT. Its protein product is CASSTDLGGNQPQHF.

The V call is TRBV7-2, the J call TRBJ1-1; D is unclear. Germline CDR1 and CDR2: SGHTA and FQGNSA. This CDR3 is 13 amino acids long. Trimming cost V 1 base and J 7 bases, with 10 bases left between them. As DNA, the CDR3 is TGTGCCAGCAGCTTAGAGGGCCAGGATGAAGCTTTCTTT. It yields the protein CASSLEGQDEAFF.